The 18 T cell receptor beta chains below come from one sample, sequenced in a study of control samples from healthy donors and cancer patients. Produced via immunoSEQ multiplex PCR; TCRdb's table is partial and in-frame only. The sample holds 100,000 to 150,000 clones, more than 75% seen once. The sequencing input was blood. Source of these receptors: a man aged 55-75 years in good health.

The chain has TRBV18 and TRBJ2-2, with D perhaps TRBD2 (6 bases). V lost 6 bases, J lost 0 bases, and 17 bases lay in between. The CDR3 sequence is 17 residues long. Germline loops: CDR1 KGHSH, CDR2 LQKENI. CDR3 nucleotides: TGTGCCAGCTCCCCTGCCTGGAGGGGATCGAACACCGGGGAGCTGTTTTTT. This gives the protein CASSPAWRGSNTGELFF. The full variable domain, completed using reference TRBV18 and TRBJ2-2, is NAGVMQNPRHLVRRRGQEARLRCSPMKGHSHVYWYRQLPEEGLKFMVYLQKENIIDESGMPKERFSAEFPKEGPSILRIQQVVRGDSAAYFCASSPAWRGSNTGELFFGEGSRLTVL.

J is TRBJ2-3 and V is TRBV19; 9 positions agree with TRBD1. Trimming took 5 bases from V and 4 from J; bases not matched to a gene: 4. Germline V gives CDR1 LNHDA, CDR2 SQIVND (reference sequence). This CDR3 region has 14 residues. This CDR3 reads CASSPGTGPDTQYF. The DNA for the CDR3 is TGTGCCAGTAGTCCTGGGACAGGGCCAGATACGCAGTATTTT. Full variable domain (missing parts from reference TRBV19 and TRBJ2-3): DGGITQSPKYLFRKEGQNVTLSCEQNLNHDAMYWYRQDPGQGLRLIYYSQIVNDFQKGDIAEGYSVSREKKESFPLTVTSAQKNPTAFYLCASSPGTGPDTQYFGPGTRLTVL.

This clone has just one count. This chain uses TRBV19 with TRBJ1-5, with D possibly TRBD1 on 6 matching bases. CDR3 length equals 15 residues. Trimming took 7 bases from V and 0 from J, leaving 13 bases between them. Germline assignment: CDR1 LNHDA and CDR2 SQIVND (reference sequence). The CDR3 DNA follows: TGTGCCAGTAAGGACAGATTTTATAGCAATCAGCCCCAGCATTTT. Its translation is CASKDRFYSNQPQHF.

The chain couples TRBV7-2 to TRBJ1-5; 10 bases match TRBD1. This CDR3 has 14 amino acids. Trimming at V came to 4 bases and at J to 9 bases, leaving 6 bases not matched to a gene. Germline V gene sequence: CDR1 SGHTA, CDR2 FQGNSA. The CDR3 loop is CASSSGQGDLPQHF. For the CDR3, the DNA is TGTGCCAGCAGCTCCGGACAGGGGGATTTGCCCCAGCATTTT.

The chain couples TRBV12-3 or TRBV12-4 to TRBJ1-4; TRBD1 might be the D (5 bases). CDR3 length: 13 amino acids. V dropped 8 bases and J dropped 6 bases, with 13 bases sitting between them. Here the CDR3 reads CASAPGADEKLFF. CDR3 DNA: TGTGCCAGCGCCCCCGGGGCCGATGAAAAACTGTTTTTT.

The chain joins TRBV28 to TRBJ2-3; perhaps TRBD2 as D (8 bases). V was cut by 8 bases and J by 0 bases, with 12 bases left in between. CDR1 and CDR2 from the germline V gene are MDHEN and SYDVKM. This CDR3 is 14 amino acids long. CDR3 DNA: TGTGCCAGCCGGGAGGGGGCTAGCACAGATACGCAGTATTTT. Translation gives CASREGASTDTQYF.

This chain uses TRBV4-3 with TRBJ1-4; D may be TRBD1 (5 bases). The germline CDR1 and CDR2 sequences are LGHNA and YSLEER. The length of the CDR3 is 14 residues. The ends were cut back, 4 bases at V and 5 bases at J, with 11 bases in the middle. CDR3 nucleotides: TGCGCCAGCAGCCCCCCGGGGCAAAATGAAAAACTGTTTTTT. It yields the protein CASSPPGQNEKLFF.

The V gene is TRBV18, the J gene TRBJ2-7; 8 nucleotides align to TRBD1. Germline V gene lookup returns CDR1 KGHSH and CDR2 LQKENI. V shed 3 bases, J shed 5 bases, and the junction held 6 bases outside the gene matches. The CDR3 is 14 residues long. The DNA of the CDR3 is TGTGCCAGCTCACCGTTGACAGGGGCGAACGAGCAGTACTTC. Its protein is CASSPLTGANEQYF.

The genes are TRBV19 and TRBJ1-5; 9 nucleotides match TRBD1. The CDR3 totals 16 residues. Germline V lookup: CDR1 LNHDA, CDR2 SQIVND (reference sequence). J lost 0 bases, V lost 5 bases, and 5 bases had no gene match. CDR3 protein: CASSPDRGFSNQPQHF. In DNA form, the CDR3 reads TGTGCCAGTAGTCCCGACAGGGGGTTTAGCAATCAGCCCCAGCATTTT. Variable domain in full (rest from reference TRBV19 and TRBJ1-5): DGGITQSPKYLFRKEGQNVTLSCEQNLNHDAMYWYRQDPGQGLRLIYYSQIVNDFQKGDIAEGYSVSREKKESFPLTVTSAQKNPTAFYLCASSPDRGFSNQPQHFGDGTRLSIL.

This rearrangement joins TRBV28 to TRBJ2-2; TRBD1 agrees at 10 bases. Trimming removed 3 bases from V and 5 bases from J; junction bases left unmatched: 6. In germline, CDR1 is MDHEN, CDR2 SYDVKM. This CDR3 is built from 16 residues. The CDR3 region is CASSFSQGQGTGELFF. CDR3 bases: TGTGCCAGCAGTTTTTCTCAGGGACAGGGGACCGGGGAGCTGTTTTTT.

This chain joins TRBV7-8 and TRBJ1-5; D may be TRBD1 (5 bases). The germline V gene encodes CDR1 SGHVS and CDR2 FQNEAQ. The CDR3 totals 15 residues. V was pared by 3 bases and J by 2 bases, with 11 bases between. The CDR3 nucleotides read TGTGCCAGCAGCTTGGGGGGATACGGCAATCAGCCCCAGCATTTT. This translates into CASSLGGYGNQPQHF.

About this clone itself: Germline and junction disagree at one end, which may indicate a read error. This CDR3 reads CASSRAGQGRAETQYF. DNA for the CDR3: TGTGCTAGCAGCCGAGCGGGGCAGGGGAGGGCGGAGACCCAGTACTTC. This rearrangement joins TRBV7-7 to TRBJ2-5, with a weak D call TRBD2 (7 bases). This CDR3 comprises 16 residues. The V gene's germline CDR1 is SSHAT and CDR2 FNYEAQ (reference sequence).

V is TRBV2 and J is TRBJ2-7, with 8 bases identical to TRBD2. Germline V gives CDR1 SNHLY, CDR2 FYNNEI. Trimming cost V 6 bases and J 2 bases; bases outside gene matches: 9. The CDR3 loop spans 15 amino acids. CDR3 in amino acids: CASSPRGGFAYEQYF. DNA for the CDR3: TGTGCCAGCAGCCCCCGGGGGGGCTTCGCCTACGAGCAGTACTTC.

The gene calls are TRBV5-1 and TRBJ2-7; 8 bases agree with TRBD2. This CDR3 is 16 amino acids long. The V segment lost 0 bases and the J segment 5 bases; nucleotides outside the gene matches: 10. The germline V gene has CDR1 SGHRS and CDR2 YFSETQ. CDR3 nucleotide sequence: TGCGCCAGCAGCTTGGGGCCGGGGGGGCCTTACGACGAGCAGTACTTC. Protein product: CASSLGPGGPYDEQYF.

This chain links TRBV6-2 or TRBV6-3 with TRBJ1-2, with unresolved D. This CDR3 contains 13 residues. V was trimmed by 5 bases and J by 0 bases, leaving 7 bases between them. From germline, CDR1 is MNHEY and CDR2 SVGEGT. CDR3: CASSLQTNYGYTF. The DNA for the CDR3 is TGTGCCAGCAGTCTCCAAACTAACTATGGCTACACCTTC.

J is TRBJ2-1 and V is TRBV3-1 (or the pseudogene TRBV3-2); TRBD2 matches at 8 bases. V lost 8 bases and J lost 7; bases outside the gene matches: 16. The CDR3 runs 16 residues. Per germline, CDR1 LGHDT and CDR2 YNNKEL (reference sequence). CDR3 residues: CASATSPGRGVNEQFF. As DNA, the CDR3 is TGTGCCAGCGCTACTTCTCCGGGGCGGGGGGTAAATGAGCAGTTCTTC.

The V call is TRBV19, the J call TRBJ1-2; TRBD1 might be the D (5 bases). This CDR3 contains 10 residues. Germline V gene sequence: CDR1 LNHDA, CDR2 SQIVND (reference sequence). Trimming shortened V by 8 bases and J by 4 bases, and 5 bases separated the two germline ends. The chain's CDR3 is CASGGYGYTF. The CDR3 DNA sequence: TGTGCCAGTGGGGGCTATGGCTACACCTTC.

This clone has just a few counts. V gene TRBV5-1 combines with J gene TRBJ1-2; D uncertain. The CDR3 loop spans 13 amino acids. Trimming stripped 0 bases from V and 5 bases from J, with 8 bases between. From germline, CDR1 is SGHRS and CDR2 YFSETQ. The CDR3 DNA sequence: TGCGCCAGCAGCTTGGGGAATGGGTATGGCTACACCTTC. Translation gives CASSLGNGYGYTF.